These 10 T cell receptor beta chains share one sample of origin, sequenced in a study of T cells in Graves' hyperthyroidism and ophthalmopathy. Researchers amplified the TCR beta CDR3 regions from RNA transcripts. An initial round of RT-PCR targeting the TCR CDR3 relied on the HTBI primer set. A single record per CDR3 protein comes from TCRdb applying MiXCR to the multiplex PCR reads. Here the sample spans approximately 400,000 distinct CDR3 sequences, about 18% being singletons. The sample taken for sequencing was blood. The receptors stem from a woman aged 18-29 years with Graves' hyperthyroidism.

The table lists this clonotype with many counts. The rearrangement joins TRBV6-6 to TRBJ1-1, with D perhaps TRBD1 (6 bases). This CDR3 region has 18 residues. Trimming cost V 2 bases and J 3 bases, with 22 bases left between them. Germline lookup yields CDR1 MNHNY and CDR2 SVGAGI (reference sequence). The CDR3 here is CASSYGVQGPRGDTEAFF. CDR3 DNA sequence: TGTGCCAGCAGTTACGGTGTGCAGGGGCCTCGTGGAGACACTGAAGCTTTCTTT.

This clonotype was seen ten or more times. The chain is built from TRBV12-3 or TRBV12-4 and TRBJ2-7; D is ambiguous. V was pared by 3 bases and J by 4 bases, with 25 bases between. The CDR3 extends over 18 amino acids. CDR3 protein: CASSFLYVSPGGVYEQYF. The CDR3 region has the DNA TGTGCCAGCAGTTTTCTCTATGTATCTCCAGGTGGTGTATACGAGCAGTACTTC.

This clonotype was recorded at least ten times. The V call is TRBV24-1, the J call TRBJ1-3; D is uncertain. Germline V CDR1 and CDR2: KGHDR, SFDVKD. This CDR3 spans 12 amino acids. The germline V and J ends were trimmed by 4 bases and 3 bases, with 3 bases remaining between them. Written as DNA, the CDR3 is TGTGCCACCAGTGAAGATGGAAACACCATATATTTT. Its translation is CATSEDGNTIYF.

The CDR3 bases are TGTGCCAGCAGTTTAGCGATCGGAACCCTAATCCAAGAGACCCAGTACTTC. This codes for CASSLAIGTLIQETQYF. The chain is built from TRBV12-3 or TRBV12-4 and TRBJ2-5; no clear D gene. CDR3 length equals 17 residues. The V gene lost 0 bases and the J gene lost 1 base, with 15 bases spanning the gap.

This clonotype was seen ten or more times. V and J are TRBV29-1 and TRBJ1-1; D remains ambiguous. Germline values: CDR1 SQVTM, CDR2 ANQGSEA. The CDR3 is made up of 13 amino acids. The V end lost 1 base, the J end lost 0 bases, and 6 bases lay between the germline ends. This CDR3 reads CSVEGRLNTEAFF. The DNA for the CDR3 is TGCAGCGTTGAAGGGCGACTGAACACTGAAGCTTTCTTT. Complete variable domain (other parts from reference TRBV29-1 and TRBJ1-1): SAVISQKPSRDICQRGTSLTIQCQVDSQVTMMFWYRQQPGQSLTLIATANQGSEATYESGFVIDKFPISRPNLTFSTLTVSNMSPEDSSIYLCSVEGRLNTEAFFGQGTRLTVV.

The chain links TRBV6-2 or TRBV6-3 to TRBJ1-2; 7 positions agree with TRBD1. Germline loops: CDR1 MNHEY, CDR2 SVGEGT. V lost 3 bases to trimming and J lost 7 bases; unmatched junction nucleotides: 8. This CDR3 comprises 14 residues. The DNA of the CDR3 is TGTGCCAGCAGTTATCCGATAGGGGGCTTTGGCTACACCTTC. Protein sequence: CASSYPIGGFGYTF.

This clonotype was detected many times. The V call is TRBV4-1, the J call TRBJ2-7; D is uncertain. This CDR3 is built from 13 residues. Germline V gene data show CDR1 as MGHRA and CDR2 as YSYEKL. The ends were cut back, 1 base at V and 7 bases at J, with 11 bases in the middle. The CDR3 region has the DNA TGCGCCAGCAGCCAAGTCGCCAGTGGGGAGCAGTACTTC. Its protein product is CASSQVASGEQYF.

This clonotype was recorded many times. CDR3 amino acids: CASSGQEETQYF. CDR3 DNA: TGTGCCAGCAGTGGACAGGAGGAGACCCAGTACTTC. The chain is built from TRBV6-1 and TRBJ2-5; maybe TRBD1 (6 bases). V was cut by 4 bases and J by 5 bases, with 8 bases left in between. This CDR3 has 12 residues. The germline V gene has CDR1 MNHNS and CDR2 SASEGT.

Comments on this clonotype: A much larger clone sits a single nucleotide away, making a read error possible. The chain uses TRBV29-1 and TRBJ2-7, with D possibly being TRBD1 or TRBD2 (6 bases each). The V gene's germline CDR1 is SQVTM and CDR2 ANQGSEA. The CDR3 sequence is 11 residues long. The germline V and J ends were trimmed by 7 bases and 5 bases, with 12 bases remaining between them. The CDR3 region is CSASGAHEQYV. CDR3 sequence (DNA): TGCAGCGCGTCGGGGGCGCACGAGCAGTACGTC.

This clonotype was seen ten or more times. This chain joins TRBV29-1 and TRBJ2-7, with D possibly called TRBD1 or TRBD2 (5 bases each). V was cut by 6 bases and J by 0 bases, with 12 bases left in between. CDR3 length equals 13 residues. The germline V gene encodes CDR1 SQVTM and CDR2 ANQGSEA. The CDR3 DNA is TGCAGCGTCGGGACGGCTAGCTCCTACGAGCAGTACTTC. It translates to CSVGTASSYEQYF.